This T cell receptor beta chain was retrieved from a study of technical replicates of blood from four donors. The germline gives CDR1 SEHNR, CDR2 FQNEAQ (reference sequence). Trimming cost V 3 bases and J 5 bases, with 17 bases left between them. The CDR3 runs 15 residues. Profiled with immunoSEQ multiplex PCR; TCRdb holds only in-frame clones, not every one. Of tens of thousands of clones detected, 85% to 95% appear once; the ten largest clones hold approximately 0.27%. Sequencing used T cells isolated from PBMCs. The chain combines TRBV7-9 with TRBJ2-7, with D maybe TRBD1 (6 bases). The TCR originated in a human donor in good health. The CDR3 reads CASSFLPGEGNEQYF. The CDR3 nucleotides are TGTGCCAGCAGCTTCCTTCCAGGGGAAGGGAACGAGCAGTACTTC.